A selection of T cell receptor beta chains follows, all from one sample in a study of CD8 T cells in ankylosing spondylitis. A single record per CDR3 protein comes from TCRdb applying MiXCR to the 5' RACE reads. The sample includes 80,000 to 100,000 distinct CDR3 sequences, roughly 8% of them seen just once. The specimen sequenced was blood, either unsorted or a sorted T cell fraction (not recorded which). These receptors were obtained from a male donor with ankylosing spondylitis or in good health (not recorded which). The CDR3 runs from the conserved cysteine through the conserved F or W. The D gene is left open where the match is weak. Some rows have no size entry. The others give once, few or many, or a class for an expanded clone.

v_gene	d_gene	j_gene	abundance	CDR3nt	CDR3aa
TRBV6-1	-	TRBJ1-1	many	TGTGCCAGCAGGAGGGGCGGGAGGATACCTGAAGCTTTCTTT	CASRRGGRIPEAFF
TRBV20-1	TRBD2	TRBJ2-7	many	TGCAGTGCTTCCGGGACTAGCTGGGGAACCTACGAGCAGTACTTC	CSASGTSWGTYEQYF
TRBV9	-	TRBJ2-1	many	TGTGCCAGCAGCGCAGGGAATGAGCAGTTCTTC	CASSAGNEQFF
TRBV12-3/TRBV12-4	TRBD1	TRBJ1-2	many	TGTGCCAGCACCGACAGGGGCTATGGCTACACCTTC	CASTDRGYGYTF
TRBV6-4	-	TRBJ2-1	many	TGTGCCAGCAGTCCACTCGACCAGGGTGAGCAGTTCTTC	CASSPLDQGEQFF
TRBV10-3	-	TRBJ2-7	-	TGTGCCATCAGTGAGACAGGTTTGGGAACCTACGAGCAGTACTTC	CAISETGLGTYEQYF
TRBV6-1	-	TRBJ2-7	many	TGTGCCAGCAGGCGAACAGGGTCTTCTGTCTACGAGCAGTACTTC	CASRRTGSSVYEQYF
TRBV4-3	-	TRBJ2-1	many	TGCGCCAGCAGCCAAGATGTCAGGCGAGAGCAGTTCTTC	CASSQDVRREQFF
TRBV6-5	TRBD1	TRBJ2-7	many	TGTGCCAGCAGTCCCGCAGGGACAGACTACGAGCAGTACTTC	CASSPAGTDYEQYF
TRBV12-3/TRBV12-4	TRBD1	TRBJ1-1	many	TGTGCCAGCAGGGGACAGGGGAACACTGAAGCTTTCTTT	CASRGQGNTEAFF
TRBV10-3	TRBD2	TRBJ2-3	many	TGTGCCATCACGGCTAGCGGGGCCCCCACAGATACGCAGTATTTT	CAITASGAPTDTQYF
TRBV7-9	-	TRBJ2-3	-	TGTGCCAGCAGCTTCTACGGCTCTAGCACAGATACGCAGTATTTT	CASSFYGSSTDTQYF
TRBV20-1	-	TRBJ2-5	many	TGCAGTGCTGGGGGGACAGCAGAGACCCAGTACTTC	CSAGGTAETQYF
TRBV5-1	TRBD2	TRBJ2-2	many	TGCGCCAGCAGCTTCGGTCTAGCGGGAGGGCCCGGGGAGCTGTTTTTT	CASSFGLAGGPGELFF
TRBV12-3/TRBV12-4	-	TRBJ2-2	many	TGTGCCAGCCTGGGGGGGGAGCTGTTTTTT	CASLGGELFF
TRBV20-1	-	TRBJ1-4	many	TGCAGTGCAGGACAGAGGAATGAAAAACTGTTTTTT	CSAGQRNEKLFF
TRBV11-2	-	TRBJ2-3	many	TGTGCCAGCAGCCCCCGCGATACGCAGTATTTT	CASSPRDTQYF
TRBV4-2	-	TRBJ2-7	many	TGTGCCAGCAGCCAACCTGGGAGCTACGAGCAGTACTTC	CASSQPGSYEQYF
TRBV7-3	-	TRBJ1-1	few	TGTGCCAGCAGCTCATTTGGGGGGGCCTTCCTAGCCGCTGAAGCTTTCTTT	CASSSFGGAFLAAEAFF
TRBV7-2	-	TRBJ2-7	few	TGTGCCAGCAGCTTAGCGAGGAGGGGGGAGGGCTACGAGCAGTACTTC	CASSLARRGEGYEQYF
TRBV20-1	TRBD1	TRBJ2-1	many	TGCAGTGCTGGAGACAGGGGGTCCTACAATGAGCAGTTCTTC	CSAGDRGSYNEQFF
TRBV11-2	TRBD2	TRBJ2-1	many	TGTGCCAGCAGCTTACTGGCGGGGGGCTCCTACAATGAGCAGTTCTTC	CASSLLAGGSYNEQFF
TRBV20-1	-	TRBJ2-1	many	TGCAGTGCTAGAGACAGCCCCTACAATGAGCAGTTCTTC	CSARDSPYNEQFF
TRBV20-1	-	TRBJ2-1	many	TGCAGTGCTATCGTCGGCGGGGACTCCTACAATGAGCAGTTCTTC	CSAIVGGDSYNEQFF
TRBV5-6	-	TRBJ1-5	many	TGTGCCAGCAGCTCGTTCAATCAGCCCCAGCATTTT	CASSSFNQPQHF
TRBV7-2	-	TRBJ1-5	many	TGTGCCAGCAGCTTAGTGGCGGTTGATCAGCCCCAGCATTTT	CASSLVAVDQPQHF
TRBV20-1	TRBD2	TRBJ2-7	few	TGCTGTGCTAGAGGCCTGGGACTAGCGGGATCGTCCTACGAGCAGTACTTC	CCARGLGLAGSSYEQYF
TRBV29-1	-	TRBJ1-2	many	TGCAGCGCCACACTCGAAGCAGGGGCGATTGGCTACACCTTC	CSATLEAGAIGYTF
TRBV15	-	TRBJ1-3	-	TGTGCCACCAGGAACTCGGGACGCAGCTCTGGAAACACCATATATTTT	CATRNSGRSSGNTIYF
TRBV20-1	-	TRBJ2-7	many	TGCAGTGCTAGAAGACCAGGGCGCCCCTACGAGCAGTACTTC	CSARRPGRPYEQYF
TRBV20-1	-	TRBJ2-7	many	TGCAGTGCTAGACGGTCCTTGGCTGACGAGCAGTACTTC	CSARRSLADEQYF
TRBV7-2	-	TRBJ1-2	many	TGTGCCAGCAGCTTAGTTGGCAGGGGCTATGGCTACACCTTC	CASSLVGRGYGYTF
TRBV12-3/TRBV12-4	TRBD1	TRBJ2-7	many	TGTGCCAGCAGTCCCTGGACAGGGGATACCTACGAGCAGTACTTC	CASSPWTGDTYEQYF
TRBV7-8	-	TRBJ2-3	-	TGTGCCAGCAGCTCCCCTGAGGGAGAGATGGATTTGGATACGCAGTATTTT	CASSSPEGEMDLDTQYF
TRBV12-3/TRBV12-4	-	TRBJ2-2	many	TGTGCCAGCAGTGAGACCACCGGGGAGCTGTTTTTT	CASSETTGELFF
TRBV5-1	-	TRBJ2-1	many	TGCGCCAGCAGCCCCGAGGGCGGGACCGAGAATGAGCAGTTCTTC	CASSPEGGTENEQFF
TRBV12-3/TRBV12-4	-	TRBJ1-6	many	TGTGCCAGCAGTTTGGGGGAGGCCTATAATTCACCCCTCCACTTT	CASSLGEAYNSPLHF
TRBV28	-	TRBJ2-7	-	TGTGCCAGCAGTATCCCCCGGACACAAGGGCCCTACGAGCAGTACTTC	CASSIPRTQGPYEQYF
TRBV19	-	TRBJ2-7	many	TGTGCCAGTAGTATAGGGCACAGGTCTGTCGAGCAGTACTTC	CASSIGHRSVEQYF
TRBV25-1	-	TRBJ2-6	many	TGTGCCAGCAGTCACCCGAGGTCTGGGGCCAACGTCCTGACTTTC	CASSHPRSGANVLTF